This T cell receptor (beta chain) was sequenced for a study of cytomegalovirus exposure and HLA in healthy donors. Vbeta (60) and Jbeta (13) primers were used in the PCR. The protocol was immunoSEQ multiplex PCR, while the TCRdb copy is restricted to in-frame clones and leaves out a portion. In the table there are roughly 190,000 clones, around three quarters of which are singletons. Germline-derived CDR1 and CDR2 are ENHRY and SYGVKD. The V end lost 10 bases, the J end lost 5 bases, and 18 bases lay between the germline ends. This CDR3 comprises 13 residues. The sample taken for sequencing was PBMCs. The TCR originated in a woman in her twenties or thirties in good health and CMV-seropositive. The V call is TRBV10-3, the J call TRBJ2-7, with D possibly TRBD1 on 6 matching bases. CDR3 DNA: TGTGCCACCTCCCCGACAGGTAGCCACGAGCAGTACTTC. Protein sequence: CATSPTGSHEQYF.